These 18 T cell receptor beta chains were all obtained from the same sample, sequenced in a study of T cell responses to AZD1222 COVID-19 vaccine. Repertoires were generated with immunoSEQ multiplex PCR, while TCRdb's copy carries only in-frame clones and drops some. The sample yields about 160,000 clones, more than 75% seen once. Here the sequenced sample was peripheral blood, taken 28 days after the second AZD1222 dose. These receptors were obtained from an adult who received the AZD1222 COVID-19 vaccine.

This chain links TRBV6-5 with TRBJ2-5; 8 nucleotides line up with TRBD2. Germline trimming cut 6 bases from V and 7 bases from J; bases unmatched to any gene: 13. CDR3 length: 15 residues. Germline CDR1 is MNHEY and CDR2 is SVGAGI. The chain's CDR3 is CASRDGGLGEGTQYF. DNA of the CDR3: TGTGCCAGCAGGGACGGGGGACTAGGGGAGGGGACCCAGTACTTC.

V gene TRBV5-6 combines with J gene TRBJ1-3; 7 bases are a match to TRBD1. Per germline, CDR1 SGHDT and CDR2 YYEEEE. Losses at the gene ends were 4 bases for V and 7 bases for J; bases not matched to a gene: 5. The CDR3 covers 13 residues. The CDR3 protein is CASSGDSRNTIYF. Here the CDR3 DNA reads TGTGCCAGCAGCGGGGACAGTCGGAACACCATATATTTT.

This chain uses TRBV7-3 with TRBJ1-1; D is unresolved. The CDR3 extends over 13 amino acids. CDR1 and CDR2 from the germline V gene are SGHTA and FQGTGA. V was shortened by 4 bases and J by 1 base, with 7 bases between the two germline ends. In nucleotides, the CDR3 is TGTGCCAGCAGCTCCACACGGAACACTGAAGCTTTCTTT. It translates to CASSSTRNTEAFF.

The chain employs TRBV30 and TRBJ1-2, with D unresolved. CDR3 length: 11 amino acids. V was clipped by 5 bases and J by 5 bases, with 9 bases between them. CDR1 GTSNPN and CDR2 SVGIG come from the germline V gene (reference sequence). The CDR3 sequence: CAWENLYGYTF. The CDR3 bases are TGTGCCTGGGAAAACTTGTATGGCTACACCTTC.

The rearrangement joins TRBV6-4 to TRBJ2-4; no firm D call. Trimming took 7 bases from V and 6 from J, leaving 16 bases between them. This CDR3 has 14 amino acids. In germline, CDR1 is MRHNA, CDR2 SNTAGT. The CDR3 bases are TGTGCCAGCAAAACAGATCACGGCGGAAACATTCAGTACTTC. Translating it yields CASKTDHGGNIQYF.

The CDR3 loop reads CAGTAIRDRSAGELFF. The CDR3, as DNA: TGTGCCGGTACAGCCATCCGGGACAGGTCGGCCGGGGAGCTGTTTTTT. The chain has TRBV2 and TRBJ2-2; 8 bases match TRBD1. V gave up 11 bases and J gave up 6 bases; unmatched junction bases: 17. This CDR3 has 16 residues. The germline V gene encodes CDR1 SNHLY and CDR2 FYNNEI.

The chain is built from TRBV14 and TRBJ1-1; 9 bases match TRBD1. V dropped 4 bases and J dropped 4; count of bases not matched to a gene: 4. The CDR3 loop spans 14 amino acids. Germline-derived CDR1 and CDR2 are SGHDN and FVKESK. The CDR3 DNA reads as TGTGCCAGCAGCCCCACAGGGGGCGGCACTGAAGCTTTCTTT. Translating it yields CASSPTGGGTEAFF.

J is TRBJ1-5 and V is TRBV11-2; 7 bases are a match to TRBD1. The CDR3 is 15 amino acids. Germline assignment: CDR1 SGHAT and CDR2 FQNNGV. Losses at the gene ends were 4 bases for V and 5 bases for J; bases not matched to a gene: 8. The CDR3 DNA reads TGTGCCAGCAGCTCCGACAGGGTATCGGATCAGCCCCAGCATTTT. It yields the protein CASSSDRVSDQPQHF.

The DNA of the CDR3 is TGTGCCAGCAGTGACCACTATGGGGGCAATGAAGCTTTCTTT. Amino acids: CASSDHYGGNEAFF. The V gene is TRBV6-1, the J gene TRBJ1-1; possibly TRBD1 for D (6 bases). V lost 3 bases to trimming and J lost 7 bases, with 15 bases between them. The germline V gene encodes CDR1 MNHNS and CDR2 SASEGT. There are 14 residues in the CDR3.

This clone was found once. Germline is not matched at one junction end, which may reflect a read error. V and J are TRBV29-1 and TRBJ2-6; no firm D call. CDR1 and CDR2 from the germline V gene are SQVTM and ANQGSEA. The CDR3 consists of 14 residues. The CDR3 DNA follows: TGCAGCGTGACCCCCCTCTCTGGCGCCAACGTCCTGACTTTC. It is translated as CSVTPLSGANVLTF.

The chain uses TRBV4-2 and TRBJ2-1; D tentatively fits TRBD1 or TRBD2 (5 bases each). Deletions cut 1 base from V and 6 bases from J, with 19 bases between. This CDR3 region has 17 residues. Germline CDR1 LGHNA, CDR2 YNFKEQ. The CDR3 DNA reads as TGTGCCAGCAGCCAAGGGACCTCAGGGACGTCCGGCAATGAGCAGTTCTTC. This translates into CASSQGTSGTSGNEQFF.

V and J are TRBV24-1 and TRBJ1-1; D is undetermined. The CDR3 runs 10 residues. Germline loops: CDR1 KGHDR, CDR2 SFDVKD. Trimming cost V 10 bases and J 6 bases, with 8 bases left between them. DNA of the CDR3: TGTGCCACGTTAGTGGCTGAAGCTTTCTTT. Translated: CATLVAEAFF.

V and J are TRBV11-2 and TRBJ2-3; D might be TRBD2 (5 bases). V lost 2 bases and J lost 0, with 6 bases in between. The CDR3 has 14 amino acids. Per germline, CDR1 SGHAT and CDR2 FQNNGV. DNA of the CDR3: TGTGCCAGCAGCTTACAGCGGAGCACAGATACGCAGTATTTT. It codes for CASSLQRSTDTQYF. The full variable domain, rest sourced from reference TRBV11-2 and TRBJ2-3, is EAGVAQSPRYKIIEKRQSVAFWCNPISGHATLYWYQQILGQGPKLLIQFQNNGVVDDSQLPKDRFSAERLKGVDSTLKIQPAKLEDSAVYLCASSLQRSTDTQYFGPGTRLTVL.

The CDR3 DNA follows: TGTGCCATCAGTCCAGGGGGGGGACAGAACACTGAAGCTTTCTTT. Translation: CAISPGGGQNTEAFF. This chain connects TRBV10-3 to TRBJ1-1, with TRBD1 matching 7 bases. The CDR3 runs to 15 residues. J gave up 1 base and V 5 bases, and 7 bases lay outside the gene matches. Per germline, CDR1 ENHRY and CDR2 SYGVKD.

This clone was counted once. The J gene is TRBJ2-2, the V gene TRBV20-1; D perhaps matches TRBD1 (8 bases). V was shortened by 3 bases and J by 6 bases, with 17 bases between the two germline ends. The CDR3 length is 15 residues. Germline assignment: CDR1 DFQATT and CDR2 SNEGSKA (reference sequence). In DNA, the CDR3 is TGCAGTGCTAGTGGACAGGGAGGGTATGCCGGGGAGCTGTTTTTT. It translates to CSASGQGGYAGELFF.

The chain uses TRBV12-3 or TRBV12-4 and TRBJ2-1; D unclear. The V and J ends lost 6 bases and 7 bases respectively, with 4 bases between them. The CDR3 runs to 10 residues. The CDR3 DNA reads as TGTGCCAGCAGCTTAAATGAGCAGTTCTTC. Translation gives CASSLNEQFF.

This rearrangement joins TRBV30 to TRBJ2-2, with TRBD1 identical over 11 bases. Germline CDR1 GTSNPN, CDR2 SVGIG (reference sequence). V lost 1 base and J lost 2; bases outside the gene matches: 3. There are 16 residues in the CDR3. For the CDR3, the DNA is TGTGCCTGGAGTGGGGGACAGGGGGGAAACACCGGGGAGCTGTTTTTT. Translating it yields CAWSGGQGGNTGELFF.

The chain is built from TRBV7-9 and TRBJ1-4; the D gene is possibly TRBD1 (5 bases). With 2 bases removed from V and 8 bases from J, the gap between germline ends came to 12 bases. This CDR3 has 14 residues. The germline gives CDR1 SEHNR, CDR2 FQNEAQ (reference sequence). The CDR3 DNA follows: TGTGCCAGCAGCTTAAGCGGGGCTGGGGAAAAACTGTTTTTT. It encodes CASSLSGAGEKLFF.